The 14 T cell receptor beta chains below all came from one sample that was sequenced in a study of monozygotic twins with inflammatory bowel disease. TCRdb re-called the 5' RACE reads and gives one entry per CDR3 protein, without DNA. Its table lists around 380,000 distinct CDR3 sequences. Sequencing was done on a sample of blood. The receptors originated from a human donor with ulcerative colitis or Crohn's disease, or a healthy co-twin of an affected twin (not recorded which).

This sequence joins TRBV20-1 and TRBJ1-2; checking the TCRdb D call of TRBD1 is not possible without DNA. The CDR3 contains 14 residues. Germline V gene lookup returns CDR1 DFQATT and CDR2 SNEGSKA (reference sequence). The chain's CDR3 is CSALDRGINYGYTF.

This chain connects TRBV7-2 to TRBJ1-2. This CDR3 region has 12 residues. The germline gives CDR1 SGHTA, CDR2 FQGNSA. This CDR3 is CASSGSLYGYTF. Together with reference TRBV7-2 and TRBJ1-2, the CDR3 gives the full variable domain: GAGVSQSPSNKVTEKGKDVELRCDPISGHTALYWYRQSLGQGLEFLIYFQGNSAPDKSGLPSDRFSAERTGGSVSTLTIQRTQQEDSAVYLCASSGSLYGYTFGSGTRLTVV.

The V call is TRBV18, the J call TRBJ2-6; TCRdb gives TRBD1 as the D gene, but with no DNA this cannot be confirmed. The CDR3 covers 17 residues. The germline gives CDR1 KGHSH, CDR2 LQKENI. The CDR3: CASSRQGTGSGANVLTF.

This chain links TRBV6-2 or TRBV6-3 with TRBJ2-2; checking the TCRdb D call of TRBD2 is not possible without DNA. CDR1 MNHEY and CDR2 SVGEGT come from the germline V gene. The CDR3 extends over 13 amino acids. The CDR3 here is CASRPGGSGELFF.

The rearrangement links TRBV28 to TRBJ1-1; the D call from TCRdb, TRBD1, cannot be confirmed without DNA. CDR3 length: 19 residues. Germline V lookup: CDR1 MDHEN, CDR2 SYDVKM. CDR3 in amino acids: CASSLWSDMADRVGTEAFF.

This chain uses TRBV20-1 with TRBJ2-5; TCRdb's D call of TRBD2 is untestable without DNA. CDR1 DFQATT and CDR2 SNEGSKA come from the germline V gene (reference sequence). The CDR3 length is 11 residues. The CDR3 spells CSAFSGETQYF.

The CDR3 reads CSARPGSTPYGYTF. The chain employs TRBV20-1 and TRBJ1-2; the TRBD1 assignment by TCRdb is unverifiable without DNA. Germline CDR1 and CDR2: DFQATT and SNEGSKA (reference sequence). The CDR3 length is 14 residues.

V is TRBV28 and J is TRBJ2-1. The CDR3 spans 15 residues. CDR1 MDHEN and CDR2 SYDVKM come from the germline V gene. CDR3 in amino acids: CASSNRGSSYNEQFF.

The chain has TRBV7-9 and TRBJ1-5. The CDR3 covers 13 residues. Germline assignment: CDR1 SEHNR and CDR2 FQNEAQ (reference sequence). CDR3 loop: CASSLVMGQPQHF.

The chain recombines TRBV20-1 with TRBJ2-1; checking the TCRdb D call of TRBD2 is not possible without DNA. The CDR3 spans 12 residues. CDR1 is DFQATT and CDR2 is SNEGSKA in the germline V gene (reference sequence). The CDR3 loop is CSATGTGHEQFF.

The V call is TRBV20-1, the J call TRBJ2-1; the D call of TRBD1 rests on TCRdb alone, since no DNA is present to check it. There are 15 residues in the CDR3. Germline CDR1 DFQATT, CDR2 SNEGSKA (reference sequence). This chain's CDR3 is CSAIGQGSSYNEQFF.

V gene TRBV30 combines with J gene TRBJ2-1. CDR1 is GTSNPN, CDR2 SVGIG, per germline (reference sequence). The CDR3 loop spans 13 amino acids. This CDR3 reads CAWATGSYNEQFF.

J is TRBJ2-7 and V is TRBV4-3; there is no DNA to check the TCRdb D call of TRBD1. The CDR3 sequence is 13 residues long. The germline V gene encodes CDR1 LGHNA and CDR2 YSLEER. The CDR3 sequence: CASSRTGGGEQYF.

V usage is TRBV7-9 and J usage is TRBJ2-7; TCRdb calls TRBD1, which cannot be checked without DNA. The CDR3 covers 14 residues. In germline, CDR1 is SEHNR, CDR2 FQNEAQ (reference sequence). The CDR3 is CASSRAGTAYEQYF.